This TCR beta chain was captured by sequencing in a study of T cell changes during pregnancy in multiple sclerosis. Generated by immunoSEQ multiplex PCR, the TCRdb table keeps only in-frame clones and is missing some. Among 35,000 to 50,000 clones listed, roughly 87% were seen once. This clonotype originated in a female donor with multiple sclerosis, enrolled in a pregnancy study. Sequenced material: CD4+ T cells from peripheral blood mononuclear cells, taken in the first trimester of pregnancy.

The CDR3 DNA reads as TGCGCCAGCAGCCAGATGACTAGAACGGGGGGGGGCGATGAGCAGTTCTTC. It codes for CASSQMTRTGGGDEQFF. This chain links TRBV4-3 with TRBJ2-1; 8 bases fit TRBD2. Trimming cost V 3 bases and J 8 bases; bases outside gene matches: 15. Germline V CDR1 and CDR2: LGHNA, YSLEER. The CDR3 loop spans 17 amino acids.